This T cell receptor beta chain came from a study of neurological immune-mediated disorders. The authors made cDNA by 5'RACE with 10-nucleotide random UMIs. TCRdb passed the 5' RACE reads through MiXCR, listing each CDR3 protein once. The sample carries 55,000 to 70,000 distinct CDR3 sequences, around 4.7% recorded once. In its sample, this clonotype was seen many times. The antigen remains unidentified. This CDR3 comprises 13 residues. Trimming cost V 0 bases and J 5 bases, with 8 bases left between them. Germline V gene data show CDR1 as MNHNS and CDR2 as SASEGT. General study findings and limits: Among 34 multiple sclerosis patients, phylogenetic grouping put the repertoires of 18 into a single related-CDR3 cluster, a possible signature.

Material: PBMCs. This TCR was recovered from a woman in her forties or fifties with multiple sclerosis. The gene calls are TRBV6-1 and TRBJ2-7; maybe TRBD1 (5 bases). As DNA, the CDR3 is TGTGCCAGCAGTGAAGCCCAGGGCGACGAGCAGTACGTC. It is translated as CASSEAQGDEQYV.